The sequence of this T cell receptor (beta chain) was determined in a study of blood T cell repertoires in COVID-19. The data were produced by immunoSEQ multiplex PCR, yet TCRdb's version contains in-frame clones alone and is incomplete. The sample lists about 170,000 clones, 65% to 90% occurring once. Participants' own reports of clinical history determined their cohort assignment. With 3 bases removed from V and 8 bases from J, the gap between germline ends came to 19 bases. The length of the CDR3 is 15 residues. CDR1 and CDR2 from the germline V gene are SGHVS and FQNEAQ. This sequence originates from a man aged 45-60 years who had recovered from COVID-19. The sequenced sample was PBMCs or T cells enriched from blood (not recorded which). V gene TRBV7-8 combines with J gene TRBJ1-2; tentatively, D is TRBD1 (5 bases). The DNA for the CDR3 is TGTGCCAGCAGCTTGGCCGGGTTCGGGGGAACAGGCTACACCTTC. Translation gives CASSLAGFGGTGYTF.